This TCR beta chain is from a study of immune cell composition in non-small cell lung cancer. Whole-study context: Histologic subtype was mainly adenocarcinoma or squamous cell carcinoma.

The normal lung sample lay at least 3 cm, and maximally far, from the tumour. Study outcomes and limitations: Smoking pack-years did not significantly correlate with tumour TCR-beta clonality. Clones >0.5% enriched in tumour were rarer in adenocarcinoma (about 35%) than squamous (roughly 75%). Tumour-reactive clones were not shown to match dominant in vivo tumour clones.

Worth noting for this clone: Its antigen is undetermined.

The V end was cut by 2 bases, the J end by 5 bases, with 14 bases between. Germline V CDR1 and CDR2: SGHNT, YYREEE (reference sequence). The length of the CDR3 is 15 residues. TCRdb's copy holds only in-frame clones and misses some; the assay was immunoSEQ multiplex PCR. The sample gives roughly 950 clones, about 67% of which show up once; about 30% is in the top ten. The chain employs TRBV5-4 and TRBJ2-1; possibly TRBD1 for D (6 bases). The sample taken for sequencing was non-adjacent lung tissue. This TCR was sampled from a human donor with non-small cell lung cancer. CDR3 nucleotide sequence: TGTGCCAGCAGCTTCCCAGGGGTAATGGACAATGAGCAGTTCTTC. Translating it yields CASSFPGVMDNEQFF.